Here is one T cell receptor beta chain with its context. Antigen specificity is unknown. Germline V gene sequence: CDR1 SGHNT, CDR2 YYREEE (reference sequence). Trimming cost V 3 bases and J 10 bases; bases outside gene matches: 10. The CDR3 has 15 residues. This entry is derived from a study of T cells in Graves' hyperthyroidism and ophthalmopathy. Whole-study context: Specimen type is peripheral blood, collected at initial diagnosis prior to any treatment.

Study-wide findings and caveats: In validation, the model predicted ophthalmopathy. These predictions came a median roughly six months before onset.

Uncontrolled infection, other autoimmune disease, pregnancy or lactation barred patients from enrollment. Each 10 ml fresh peripheral blood draw supplied the PBMCs. Researchers took RNA transcripts and amplified the TCR beta CDR3 regions from them. The primer set for the first-round RT-PCR of the TCR CDR3 was HTBI. TCRdb reprocessed the multiplex PCR reads with MiXCR, giving one entry per CDR3 protein. The sample comprises about 360,000 distinct CDR3 sequences, roughly 12% of which are singletons, and around 20% rests with the top ten. The chain carries TRBV5-4 and TRBJ1-6; 7 positions match TRBD1. This receptor was obtained from a man aged 30 to 39 with Graves' hyperthyroidism that later progressed to Graves' ophthalmopathy. The specimen sequenced was blood. CDR3 sequence: CASSSQTGFNSPLHF. For the CDR3, the DNA is TGTGCCAGCAGCTCCCAGACAGGGTTTAACTCACCCCTCCACTTT.